These T cell receptor beta chains were read from a single sample in a study of blood T cell repertoires in COVID-19. Data came from immunoSEQ multiplex PCR; TCRdb stores just in-frame clones and leaves some out. The sample lists roughly 130,000 clones, roughly 83% occurring once. Sequencing input: peripheral blood. The receptors come from a woman aged 50 to 65 with acute or convalescent COVID-19. Each CDR3 is given with its conserved first and last residue. The D gene is left open where the match is weak. Only some rows state a clone size, as once, few, many or a class for expanded clones.

clone size	V gene	J gene	D gene	CDR3 protein	CDR3 DNA
-	TRBV5-1	TRBJ2-3	TRBD1	CASRRGPSTDTQYF	TGCGCCAGCAGAAGGGGGCCTAGCACAGATACGCAGTATTTT
-	TRBV7-9	TRBJ2-7	TRBD2	CASSLDRAGPSFLPENF	TGTGCCAGCAGCTTAGATCGAGCGGGGCCTTCGTTTCTACCGGAGAACTTC
-	TRBV6-5	TRBJ2-7	TRBD1	CASSNDRGRVEQYF	TGTGCCAGCAGTAACGACAGGGGGCGCGTCGAGCAGTACTTC
-	TRBV3-1/TRBV3-2	TRBJ2-5	-	CASSQALQETQYF	TGTGCCAGCAGCCAAGCCTTACAAGAGACCCAGTACTTC
-	TRBV28	TRBJ2-1	-	CASSPLGEQFF	TGTGCCAGCAGTCCACTAGGTGAGCAGTTCTTC
-	TRBV5-5	TRBJ1-4	-	CASSLEAGREKLFF	TGTGCCAGCAGCTTGGAAGCAGGGAGGGAAAAACTGTTTTTT
once	TRBV19	TRBJ2-7	-	CASSTLDRPYEQYF	TGTGCCAGTAGTACCCTGGACAGACCCTACGAGCAGTACTTC
-	TRBV25-1	TRBJ2-1	-	CASKVGSGTYNEQFF	TGTGCCAGTAAAGTAGGTAGCGGAACGTACAATGAGCAGTTCTTC
-	TRBV7-3	TRBJ1-2	TRBD1	CASSSWTGVGGIHGYTF	TGTGCCAGCAGCTCCTGGACAGGAGTCGGGGGCATCCATGGCTACACCTTC
few	TRBV3-1/TRBV3-2	TRBJ2-2	TRBD2	CASSPSGGAAGELFF	TGTGCCAGCAGCCCTAGCGGGGGGGCCGCCGGGGAGCTGTTTTTT
-	TRBV6-5	TRBJ1-2	-	CASSPKQGLAGYTF	TGTGCCAGCAGTCCCAAACAGGGCCTCGCTGGCTACACCTTC
-	TRBV14	TRBJ2-1	TRBD1	CASSHSGGPYNEQFF	TGTGCCAGCAGCCATTCAGGGGGCCCTTACAATGAGCAGTTCTTC
-	TRBV19	TRBJ2-1	-	CASSILEANEQFF	TGTGCCAGTAGTATTCTAGAGGCCAATGAGCAGTTCTTC
-	TRBV7-2	TRBJ1-2	TRBD1	CASSLASGTGFYGYTF	TGTGCCAGCAGCTTAGCATCCGGGACAGGGTTTTATGGCTACACCTTC
once	TRBV9	TRBJ1-3	-	CASTPVSGPKGGNTIYF	TGTGCCAGCACCCCCGTCTCCGGCCCTAAGGGGGGAAACACCATATATTTT
-	TRBV12-3/TRBV12-4	TRBJ1-5	-	CASTRRARGPQHF	TGTGCCAGCACCCGAAGGGCGCGGGGGCCCCAGCATTTT
-	TRBV5-1	TRBJ2-7	-	CASSKKTFRDNWTYEQYF	TGCGCCAGCAGCAAGAAGACCTTCCGGGACAACTGGACCTACGAGCAGTACTTC
-	TRBV12-5	TRBJ1-1	-	CASGLVTQGDMNTEAFF	TGTGCTAGTGGTTTGGTAACACAGGGAGACATGAACACTGAAGCTTTCTTT
-	TRBV7-9	TRBJ2-1	-	CASSLSRNEQFF	TGTGCCAGCAGCTTATCGAGAAATGAGCAGTTCTTC
-	TRBV19	TRBJ1-2	TRBD1	CASKGTANGYTF	TGTGCCAGTAAAGGGACAGCCAATGGCTACACCTTC
-	TRBV6-5	TRBJ1-6	TRBD1	CASRWGQGTDSPLHF	TGTGCCAGCAGATGGGGACAGGGGACAGATTCACCCCTCCACTTT
-	TRBV30	TRBJ2-1	-	CAWRPGLVVYNEQFF	TGTGCCTGGAGGCCGGGGTTAGTCGTCTACAATGAGCAGTTCTTC
-	TRBV6-5	TRBJ1-4	TRBD1	CASTSGTGEEKLFF	TGTGCCAGCACCAGCGGGACAGGGGAAGAAAAACTGTTTTTT
-	TRBV13	TRBJ1-2	TRBD1	CASSLGQGALGYTF	TGTGCCAGCAGCTTAGGCCAGGGGGCGCTTGGCTACACCTTC
-	TRBV11-2	TRBJ2-7	TRBD2	CASSLNPGLGNYEQYF	TGTGCCAGCAGCTTAAACCCGGGACTAGGGAACTACGAGCAGTACTTC
-	TRBV11-3	TRBJ2-2	TRBD1	CASSLGTGGPRAGELFF	TGTGCCAGCAGCCTGGGGACAGGGGGTCCCAGGGCCGGGGAGCTGTTTTTT
-	TRBV15	TRBJ1-4	-	CATSMRGRWNEKLFF	TGTGCCACCAGCATGCGGGGGCGGTGGAATGAAAAACTGTTTTTT
-	TRBV6-5	TRBJ1-6	TRBD1	CASTGQGNSPLHF	TGTGCCAGCACGGGACAGGGTAATTCACCCCTCCACTTT
-	TRBV10-3	TRBJ1-6	-	CAISITGNNSPLHF	TGTGCCATCAGTATCACAGGAAATAATTCACCCCTCCACTTT
-	TRBV10-1	TRBJ2-7	-	CASSPTRDIYEQYF	TGCGCCAGCAGTCCGACCCGGGACATCTACGAGCAGTACTTC
-	TRBV3-1/TRBV3-2	TRBJ2-3	TRBD1	CASSRKDREIDTQYF	TGTGCCAGCAGCCGCAAAGACAGGGAGATAGATACGCAGTATTTT
many	TRBV13	TRBJ1-2	TRBD1	CASSFLGQGRTNYGYTF	TGTGCCAGCAGCTTCTTAGGACAGGGCCGAACTAACTATGGCTACACCTTC
-	TRBV6-5	TRBJ2-7	-	CASCRQSYEQYF	TGTGCCAGCTGTCGACAGTCCTACGAGCAGTACTTC
many	TRBV1	TRBJ2-7	-	CTSSQDYWLAGSTYEQYF	TGCACCAGCAGCCAAGATTATTGGCTAGCGGGGTCAACCTACGAGCAGTACTTC
-	TRBV5-6	TRBJ2-1	TRBD2	CASSFRAGSHEQFF	TGTGCCAGCAGCTTTCGAGCGGGGTCCCATGAGCAGTTCTTC
-	TRBV2	TRBJ2-7	TRBD1	CASKGQVNEQYF	TGTGCCAGCAAGGGACAGGTCAACGAGCAGTACTTC
-	TRBV6-5	TRBJ1-1	-	CASSSGHNTEAFF	TGTGCCAGCAGTTCGGGACACAACACTGAAGCTTTCTTT
-	TRBV19	TRBJ1-6	-	CASSIVGVRDSPLHF	TGTGCCAGTAGTATAGTCGGGGTGAGGGATTCACCCCTCCACTTT
-	TRBV6-6	TRBJ1-2	TRBD1	CASSYGGQGFGYTF	TGTGCCAGCAGTTACGGGGGACAGGGGTTCGGCTACACCTTC
-	TRBV24-1	TRBJ1-5	TRBD1	CATSDSGTGVHQPQHF	TGTGCCACCAGTGATTCGGGGACAGGGGTGCATCAGCCCCAGCATTTT
-	TRBV5-1	TRBJ2-5	TRBD1	CASSTGTGGETQYF	TGCGCCAGCAGCACTGGGACAGGGGGGGAGACCCAGTACTTC
-	TRBV9	TRBJ2-3	TRBD2	CASSASGGHGTDTQYF	TGTGCCAGCAGCGCCTCGGGGGGGCATGGCACAGATACGCAGTATTTT
-	TRBV19	TRBJ1-5	-	CASTRGDQPQHF	TGTGCCAGTACCAGGGGTGATCAGCCCCAGCATTTT
-	TRBV13	TRBJ2-7	-	CASSLSKNSYEQYF	TGTGCCAGCAGCTTATCTAAAAACTCCTACGAGCAGTACTTC
-	TRBV14	TRBJ2-2	-	CASSHLTEHAGTGELFF	TGTGCCAGCAGCCACCTGACGGAACACGCGGGGACCGGGGAGCTGTTTTTT
-	TRBV2	TRBJ1-2	-	CASSFTRTVTNYGYTF	TGTGCCAGCAGTTTCACCCGGACAGTCACCAACTATGGCTACACCTTC
-	TRBV23-1	TRBJ1-4	TRBD1	CASSPRDRGNEKLFF	TGCGCCAGCAGTCCCCGGGACAGGGGTAATGAAAAACTGTTTTTT
few	TRBV9	TRBJ1-1	TRBD1	CASSIRDRDTEAFF	TGTGCCAGCAGCATCCGGGACAGGGACACTGAAGCTTTCTTT
-	TRBV2	TRBJ1-6	-	CASSDMRRYRDNYNSPLHF	TGTGCCAGCAGTGATATGCGTAGATATCGGGACAACTATAATTCACCCCTCCACTTT
once	TRBV9	TRBJ1-1	-	CASSVGQQANTEAFF	TGTGCCAGCAGCGTAGGTCAACAGGCCAACACTGAAGCTTTCTTT
-	TRBV7-2	TRBJ1-1	-	CASSYTPGARSEAFF	TGTGCCAGCAGCTACACGCCAGGGGCGCGGTCTGAAGCTTTCTTT
few	TRBV5-1	TRBJ1-2	TRBD1	CASSTNTGGFDGYTF	TGCGCCAGCAGCACTAATACAGGGGGCTTCGATGGCTACACCTTC
-	TRBV6-6	TRBJ1-6	TRBD1	CASRPGTGLINSPLHF	TGTGCCAGCCGACCCGGGACAGGGCTCATTAATTCACCCCTCCACTTT
few	TRBV30	TRBJ1-2	-	CAWSRTVYGYTF	TGTGCCTGGAGTAGGACAGTCTATGGCTACACCTTC
-	TRBV28	TRBJ2-2	-	CASSLSVGELFF	TGTGCCAGCAGTTTATCCGTCGGGGAGCTGTTTTTT